This entry is about one TCR beta chain. Which antigen it targets is not known. No per-base quality is available; no much larger clone lies one base away. The source of the sample is a study of T cell responses to AZD1222 COVID-19 vaccine (dated by TCRdb to about 2021). With regard to the full study: AZD1222 recipients given second doses at about 4 weeks or at about 12 weeks were pooled, since spike-specific TCR depth and breadth were not found to differ between the two schedules. TCR sequencing was performed for approximately 240 trial participants, of whom some 200 were given two doses of AZD1222 and around 25 were given two doses of MenACWY control vaccine. Trial participants were enrolled by age into 18-55, 56-69 and 70-plus year subgroups, with around 140, 26 and 57 TCR-sequenced participants respectively. The research as a whole found: Epitopes outside the regions mutated in the B.1.351 and B.1.1.7 variants were reportedly recognized by nearly half of the unique spike-specific TCRs. The 56-69-year group was small, and its depth increase did not reach significance, likely because of low power. After two AZD1222 doses, spike-specific TCR breadth and depth were significantly higher than at day 0 and than in MenACWY recipients. CD4 TCRs associated with the vaccine covered the entire spike protein, and the dominant responses were in regions 160-218 and 743-854. Conclusions about previously exposed vaccinees were limited because only six AZD1222 recipients were SARS-CoV-2 seropositive at baseline. Participants were mostly white British, with more females than males. The authors suggested clonal diversity may have been underestimated. Because no samples from the day 14 peak response were available, repertoires could be characterized only after the peak T cell response.

The label giving this sample's time point can be read as: baseline before first vaccination. Samples from vaccinated people were obtained from the UK trials COV001 and COV002, which included a single-blind randomized controlled phase 2/3 trial of AZD1222 (ChAdOx1 nCoV-19) in healthy adults. For TCRbeta chain sequencing, PBMC samples were collected from trial participants at day 0 and at day 28 after the second dose. Spanning cysteine to phenylalanine, the CDR3 consists of 11 amino acids. Here the CDR3 DNA is all that survives: 33 bases in frame from base 1. CDR1 SNHLY and CDR2 FYNNEI were looked up in the germline V gene. At the junction V is shortened by 3 bases and J by 8 bases, with 5 bases in between. The CDR3 regions of human TCRbeta chains were analyzed by immunosequencing. The original methods were these. Repertoire TCRs were matched against a reference library of SARS-CoV-2-specific TCRs generated with the MIRA antigen-specificity platform. Breadth was defined as the fraction of unique TCRs that were SARS-CoV-2-associated, and depth was defined as the fraction of total T cells that were SARS-CoV-2-associated. Each spike-specific TCR was assigned to its reactive spike region and to a CD4 or CD8 class using the MIRA data. Log10-transformed breadth and depth values were compared by one-way ANOVA with Sidak's multiple comparisons tests. Sourced from immuneACCESS, this table was stored by TCRdb with only in-frame sequences that have V and J called. A share of the clones is absent; for the studies checked, an unresolved V gene accounts for under half, and the remainder has no known explanation. V, J and clone size are taken as reported in that table, and D and trimming were inferred from the DNA itself. The sample table lists roughly 120,000 clones, about 88% of them with a count of one. Together, the top ten hold roughly 2.3% of the sample.

Sequenced material: peripheral blood, taken on day 0 of AZD1222 vaccination. The sequence links TRBV2 to TRBJ2-1; the D gene lacks a confident call. This receptor was identified in an adult in good health. The DNA sequence is given as TGTGCCAGCAGTGAGGTACATGAGCAGTTCTTC. The translation is CASSEVHEQFF.